This T cell receptor beta chain was obtained from a study of T cell responses to AZD1222 COVID-19 vaccine. Overall study results and limits: There were mostly white British donors and more females than males, and clonal diversity was possibly underestimated.

To note about this clone: As yet, its antigen is unknown.

Assay: immunoSEQ multiplex PCR; the TCRdb copy retains only in-frame clones and omits some. The top ten clones hold over 35% of a sample with 90,000 to 140,000 clones, 89% of them seen once. The CDR3 has 13 residues. Trimming removed 5 bases from V and 9 bases from J, with 11 bases in between. The germline V gene encodes CDR1 SEHNR and CDR2 FQNEAQ (reference sequence). This material consisted of peripheral blood, taken 28 days after the second AZD1222 dose. The clonotype originates from an adult who received the AZD1222 COVID-19 vaccine. This rearrangement joins TRBV7-9 to TRBJ1-6; D gene unclear. DNA for the CDR3: TGTGCCAGCAGCCTCTCTTTCGGTTCACCCCTCCACTTT. Encoded protein: CASSLSFGSPLHF.